The 10 T cell receptor beta chains below come from one sample, sequenced in a study of shared clonotypes between healthy human individuals. Sequencing used immunoSEQ multiplex PCR; TCRdb keeps in-frame clones, though not all of them. The profile covers 1.4 million or so clones, with less than 99% appearing a single time and about 0.35% taken by the ten largest. Sequences were obtained from naive CD4+ T cells sorted from blood. Subset of the sample: CD45RA+ positively selected. These receptors all come from a man aged 30 to 39 in good health.

The V and J genes are TRBV4-1 and TRBJ2-3; 10 bases align to TRBD1. Germline CDR1 reads MGHRA; CDR2 reads YSYEKL. V shed 1 base, J shed 8 bases, and the junction held 15 bases outside the gene matches. This CDR3 region has 18 residues. The CDR3 sequence is CASSQGSVRTGGGGTQYF. In nucleotides, the CDR3 is TGCGCCAGCAGCCAAGGTTCAGTTCGGACAGGGGGTGGTGGTACGCAGTATTTT.

The gene calls are TRBV4-2 and TRBJ2-6; D perhaps matches TRBD1 (5 bases). Looked up from germline, CDR1 is LGHNA and CDR2 is YNFKEQ. The CDR3 is 14 amino acids. V lost 6 bases, J lost 1 base, and 7 bases lay in between. The CDR3 region is CASRGVSGANVLTF. The CDR3 bases are TGTGCCAGCAGAGGGGTTTCTGGGGCCAACGTCCTGACTTTC.

The genes are TRBV5-1 and TRBJ2-7; TRBD1 matches at 7 bases. The CDR3 has 14 residues. Germline V gene lookup returns CDR1 SGHRS and CDR2 YFSETQ. V gave up 9 bases and J gave up 6 bases; unmatched junction bases: 15. CDR3 protein: CANRARDSPLEQYF. Here the CDR3 DNA reads TGCGCCAACAGGGCCCGGGACAGCCCCCTCGAGCAGTACTTC.

The sample holds a few counts of this clone. The chain uses TRBV28 and TRBJ1-5; the match to TRBD1 covers 8 bases. From germline, CDR1 is MDHEN and CDR2 SYDVKM. The V and J ends lost 5 bases and 7 bases, in that order; junction bases with no gene match: 10. The CDR3 is 15 residues long. The CDR3 bases are TGTGCCAGCAGTACAATCACAGGGACAGGACAGCCCCAGCATTTT. Its translation is CASSTITGTGQPQHF.

This clone was seen a single time. The genes are TRBV28 and TRBJ2-1, with a tentative D call TRBD2 (6 bases). Germline V gives CDR1 MDHEN, CDR2 SYDVKM. The CDR3 runs 14 residues. Trimming took 6 bases from V and 7 from J, leaving 16 bases between them. The CDR3 nucleotides are TGTGCCAGCAGCCCCAGGAGGGCCGCGAATGAGCAGTTCTTC. Translation gives CASSPRRAANEQFF. Using reference TRBV28 and TRBJ2-1 for the parts outside the CDR3, the full variable domain is DVKVTQSSRYLVKRTGEKVFLECVQDMDHENMFWYRQDPGLGLRLIYFSYDVKMKEKGDIPEGYSVSREKKERFSLILESASTNQTSMYLCASSPRRAANEQFFGPGTRLTVL.

The V gene is TRBV2, the J gene TRBJ2-2; perhaps TRBD2 as D (6 bases). Germline V gene sequence: CDR1 SNHLY, CDR2 FYNNEI. V lost 11 bases and J lost 0, with 19 bases in between. This CDR3 is 16 amino acids long. For the CDR3, the DNA is TGTGCCGTTTCTGGGAGGCAGCGTTCGAACACCGGGGAGCTGTTTTTT. Amino acid sequence: CAVSGRQRSNTGELFF.

J is TRBJ2-1 and V is TRBV6-4; TRBD2 matches at 10 bases. Per the germline V gene, CDR1 is MRHNA and CDR2 is SNTAGT. This CDR3 is built from 15 residues. Trimming took 5 bases from V and 10 from J; bases not matched to a gene: 11. CDR3 sequence (DNA): TGTGCCAGCAGTACTCTAGCGGGAGTAACTGGGGAGCAGTTCTTC. Encoded protein: CASSTLAGVTGEQFF.

The rearrangement uses TRBV5-1 and TRBJ2-5; D is tentatively TRBD1 or TRBD2 (5 bases each). Germline lookup yields CDR1 SGHRS and CDR2 YFSETQ. V dropped 3 bases and J dropped 4 bases, with 7 bases sitting between them. The CDR3 runs to 12 residues. CDR3 in amino acids: CASSSGTETQYF. In DNA form, the CDR3 reads TGCGCCAGCAGCTCGGGGACAGAGACCCAGTACTTC.

The chain uses TRBV6-1 and TRBJ2-1, with a possible D match to TRBD2 (7 bases). The germline gives CDR1 MNHNS, CDR2 SASEGT. V was pared by 4 bases and J by 5 bases, with 21 bases between. The CDR3 consists of 17 residues. This chain's CDR3 is CASSAEKGGGPNNEQFF. The CDR3 DNA reads TGTGCCAGCAGTGCTGAGAAGGGGGGAGGGCCGAACAATGAGCAGTTCTTC.

The chain has TRBV7-9 and TRBJ1-2; perhaps TRBD1 as D (6 bases). V lost 0 bases and J 4 bases, leaving 12 bases between the germline ends. The CDR3 totals 15 residues. Germline V gene lookup returns CDR1 SEHNR and CDR2 FQNEAQ (reference sequence). The CDR3 DNA reads TGTGCCAGCAGCTTAGCGAGTACCAGGGGCTATGGCTACACCTTC. It translates to CASSLASTRGYGYTF.